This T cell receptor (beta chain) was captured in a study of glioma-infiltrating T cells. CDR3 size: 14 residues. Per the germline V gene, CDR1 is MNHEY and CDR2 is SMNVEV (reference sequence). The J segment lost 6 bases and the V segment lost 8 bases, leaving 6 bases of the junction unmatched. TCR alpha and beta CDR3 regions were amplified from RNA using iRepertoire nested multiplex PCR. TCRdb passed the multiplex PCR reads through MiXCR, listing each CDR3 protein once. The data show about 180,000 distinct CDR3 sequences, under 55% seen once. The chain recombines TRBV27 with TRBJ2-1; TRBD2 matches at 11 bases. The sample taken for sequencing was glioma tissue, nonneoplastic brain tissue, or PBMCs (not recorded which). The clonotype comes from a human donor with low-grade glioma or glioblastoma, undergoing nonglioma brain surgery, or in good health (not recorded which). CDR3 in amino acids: CASGSLAGANEQFF. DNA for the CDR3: TGTGCCAGCGGTTCACTAGCGGGAGCCAATGAGCAGTTCTTC.